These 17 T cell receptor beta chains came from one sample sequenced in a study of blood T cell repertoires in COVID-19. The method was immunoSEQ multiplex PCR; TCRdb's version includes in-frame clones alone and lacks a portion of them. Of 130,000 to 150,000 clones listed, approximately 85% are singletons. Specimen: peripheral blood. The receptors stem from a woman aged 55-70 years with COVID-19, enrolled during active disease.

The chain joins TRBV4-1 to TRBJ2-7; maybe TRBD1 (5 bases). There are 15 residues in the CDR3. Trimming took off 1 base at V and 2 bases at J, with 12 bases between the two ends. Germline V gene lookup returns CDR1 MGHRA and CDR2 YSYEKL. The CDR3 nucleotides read TGCGCCAGCAGCCAAGGGGGCAGTTACACCTACGAGCAGTACTTC. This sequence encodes CASSQGGSYTYEQYF.

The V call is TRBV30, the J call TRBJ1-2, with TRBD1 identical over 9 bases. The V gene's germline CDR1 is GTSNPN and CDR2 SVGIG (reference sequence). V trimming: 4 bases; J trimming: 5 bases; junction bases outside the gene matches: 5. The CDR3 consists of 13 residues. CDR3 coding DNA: TGTGCCTGGACTATACAGGGGGCTTATGGCTACACCTTC. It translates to CAWTIQGAYGYTF. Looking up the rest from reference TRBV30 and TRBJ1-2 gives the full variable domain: SQTIHQWPATLVQPVGSPLSLECTVEGTSNPNLYWYRQAAGRGLQLLFYSVGIGQISSEVPQNLSASRPQDRQFILSSKKLLLSDSGFYLCAWTIQGAYGYTFGSGTRLTVV.

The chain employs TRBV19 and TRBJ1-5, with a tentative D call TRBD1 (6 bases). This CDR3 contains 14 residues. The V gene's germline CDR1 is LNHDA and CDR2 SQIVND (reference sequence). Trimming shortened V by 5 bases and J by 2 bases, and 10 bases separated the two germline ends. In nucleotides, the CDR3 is TGTGCCAGTAGTCAGGGGTTTGGCAATCAGCCCCAGCATTTT. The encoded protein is CASSQGFGNQPQHF.

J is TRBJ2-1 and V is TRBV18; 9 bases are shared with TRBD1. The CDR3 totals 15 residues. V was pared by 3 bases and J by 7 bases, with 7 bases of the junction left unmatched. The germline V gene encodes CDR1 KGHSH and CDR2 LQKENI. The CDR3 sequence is CASSPPGQGWNEQFF. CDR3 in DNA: TGTGCCAGCTCACCCCCGGGACAGGGATGGAATGAGCAGTTCTTC.

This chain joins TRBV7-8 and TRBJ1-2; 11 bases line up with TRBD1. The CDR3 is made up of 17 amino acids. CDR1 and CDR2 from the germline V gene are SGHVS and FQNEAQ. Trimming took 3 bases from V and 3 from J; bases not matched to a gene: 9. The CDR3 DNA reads TGTGCCAGCAGCTTCACCCACAGGACAGGGGGCGACTATGGCTACACCTTC. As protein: CASSFTHRTGGDYGYTF.

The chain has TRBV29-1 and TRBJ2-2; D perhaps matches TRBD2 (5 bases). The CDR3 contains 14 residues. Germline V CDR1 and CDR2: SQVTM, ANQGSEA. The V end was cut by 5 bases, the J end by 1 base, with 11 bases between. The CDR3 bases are TGCAGCGTTATGTGGAGGCAGAACACCGGGGAGCTGTTTTTT. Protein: CSVMWRQNTGELFF.

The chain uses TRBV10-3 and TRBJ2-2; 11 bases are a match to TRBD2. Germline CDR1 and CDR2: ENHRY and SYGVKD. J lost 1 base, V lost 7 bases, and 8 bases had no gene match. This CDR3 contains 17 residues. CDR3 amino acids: CAINPTSGDKNTGELFF. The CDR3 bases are TGTGCCATCAATCCGACTAGCGGGGACAAGAACACCGGGGAGCTGTTTTTT.

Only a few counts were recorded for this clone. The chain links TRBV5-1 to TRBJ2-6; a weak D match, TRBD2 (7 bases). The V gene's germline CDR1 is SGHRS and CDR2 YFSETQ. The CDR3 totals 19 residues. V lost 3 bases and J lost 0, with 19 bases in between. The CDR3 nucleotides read TGCGCCAGCAGCTCCCGGGGGGCGCCCGGCGCCTCTGGGGCCAACGTCCTGACTTTC. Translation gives CASSSRGAPGASGANVLTF.

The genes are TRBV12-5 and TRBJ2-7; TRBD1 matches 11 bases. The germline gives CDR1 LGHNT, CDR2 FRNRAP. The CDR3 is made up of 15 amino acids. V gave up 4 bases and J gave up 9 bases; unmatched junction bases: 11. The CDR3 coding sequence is TGTGCTAGTGGTTCCGGGACAGGGGGGCCTAGTTGGCAGTACTTC. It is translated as CASGSGTGGPSWQYF.

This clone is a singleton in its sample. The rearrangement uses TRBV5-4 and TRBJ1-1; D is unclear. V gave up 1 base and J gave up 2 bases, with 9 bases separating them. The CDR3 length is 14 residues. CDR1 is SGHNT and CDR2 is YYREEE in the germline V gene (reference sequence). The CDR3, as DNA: TGTGCCAGCAGCTTGCCAGAAATAAACACTGAAGCTTTCTTT. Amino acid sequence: CASSLPEINTEAFF.

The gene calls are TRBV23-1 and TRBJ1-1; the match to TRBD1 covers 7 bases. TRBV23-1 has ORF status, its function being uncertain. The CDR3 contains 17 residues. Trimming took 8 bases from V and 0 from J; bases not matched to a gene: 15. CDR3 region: CASRKMGQSPMNTEAFF. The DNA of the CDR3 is TGCGCCAGCCGTAAAATGGGACAGTCTCCTATGAACACTGAAGCTTTCTTT.

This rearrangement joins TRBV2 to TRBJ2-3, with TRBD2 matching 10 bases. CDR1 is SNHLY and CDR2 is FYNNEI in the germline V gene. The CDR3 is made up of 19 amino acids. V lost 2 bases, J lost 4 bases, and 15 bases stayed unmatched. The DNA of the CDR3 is TGTGCCAGCAGTGAACGGAGGTGGGCTAGCGGGGGAGTAGCAGATACGCAGTATTTT. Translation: CASSERRWASGGVADTQYF.

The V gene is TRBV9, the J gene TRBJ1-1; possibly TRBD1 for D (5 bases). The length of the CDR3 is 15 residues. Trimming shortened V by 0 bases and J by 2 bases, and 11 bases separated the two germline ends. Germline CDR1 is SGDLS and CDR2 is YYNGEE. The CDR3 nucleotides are TGTGCCAGCAGCGTAGAGGGGCAGGGTAACACTGAAGCTTTCTTT. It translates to CASSVEGQGNTEAFF.

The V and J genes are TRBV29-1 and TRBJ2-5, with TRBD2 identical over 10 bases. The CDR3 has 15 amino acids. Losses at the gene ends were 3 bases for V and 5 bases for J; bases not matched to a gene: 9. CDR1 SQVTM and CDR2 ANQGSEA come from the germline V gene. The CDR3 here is CSVELAGALGETQYF. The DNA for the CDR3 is TGCAGCGTTGAGCTAGCGGGGGCCTTGGGGGAGACCCAGTACTTC. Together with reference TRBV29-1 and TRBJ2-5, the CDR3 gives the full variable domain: SAVISQKPSRDICQRGTSLTIQCQVDSQVTMMFWYRQQPGQSLTLIATANQGSEATYESGFVIDKFPISRPNLTFSTLTVSNMSPEDSSIYLCSVELAGALGETQYFGPGTRLLVL.

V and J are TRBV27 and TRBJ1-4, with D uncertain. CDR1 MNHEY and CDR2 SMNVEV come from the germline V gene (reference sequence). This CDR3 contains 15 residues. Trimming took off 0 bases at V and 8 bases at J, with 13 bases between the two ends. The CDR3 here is CASSLSAGLWEKLFF. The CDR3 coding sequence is TGTGCCAGCAGTTTATCGGCAGGCCTATGGGAAAAACTGTTTTTT.

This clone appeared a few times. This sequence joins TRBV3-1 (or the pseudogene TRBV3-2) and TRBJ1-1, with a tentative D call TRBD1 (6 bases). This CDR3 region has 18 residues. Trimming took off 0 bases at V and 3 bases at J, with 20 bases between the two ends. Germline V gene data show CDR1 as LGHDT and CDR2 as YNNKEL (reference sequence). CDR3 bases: TGTGCCAGCAGCCAAGATAGAGGGGGTAGGAATTTCCACACTGAAGCTTTCTTT. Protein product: CASSQDRGGRNFHTEAFF.

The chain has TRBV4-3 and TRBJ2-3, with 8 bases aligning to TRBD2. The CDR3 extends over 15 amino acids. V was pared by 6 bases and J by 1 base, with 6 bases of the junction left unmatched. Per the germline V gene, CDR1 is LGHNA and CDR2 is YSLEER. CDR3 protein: CASSSSGGGTDTQYF. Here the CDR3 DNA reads TGCGCCAGCAGTTCCTCGGGGGGGGGCACAGATACGCAGTATTTT.